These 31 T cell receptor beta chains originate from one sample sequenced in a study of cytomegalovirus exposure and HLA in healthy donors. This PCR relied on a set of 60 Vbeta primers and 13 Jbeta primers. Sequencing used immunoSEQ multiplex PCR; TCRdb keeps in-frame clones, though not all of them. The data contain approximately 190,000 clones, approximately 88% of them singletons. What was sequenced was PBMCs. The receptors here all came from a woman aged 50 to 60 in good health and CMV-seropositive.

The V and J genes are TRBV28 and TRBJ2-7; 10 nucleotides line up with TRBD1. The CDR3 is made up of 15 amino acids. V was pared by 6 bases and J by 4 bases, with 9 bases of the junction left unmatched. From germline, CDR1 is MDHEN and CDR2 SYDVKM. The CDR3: CASSRWTGGWYEQYF. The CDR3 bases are TGTGCCAGCAGCCGTTGGACAGGGGGATGGTACGAGCAGTACTTC. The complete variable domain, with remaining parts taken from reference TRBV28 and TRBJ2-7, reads DVKVTQSSRYLVKRTGEKVFLECVQDMDHENMFWYRQDPGLGLRLIYFSYDVKMKEKGDIPEGYSVSREKKERFSLILESASTNQTSMYLCASSRWTGGWYEQYFGPGTRLTVT.

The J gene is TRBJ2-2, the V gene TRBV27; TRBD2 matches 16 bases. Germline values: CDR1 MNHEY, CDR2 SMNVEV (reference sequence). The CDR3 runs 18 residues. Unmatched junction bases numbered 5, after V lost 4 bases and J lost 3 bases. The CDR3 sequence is CASSSGLAGGPYTGELFF. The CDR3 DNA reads TGTGCCAGCAGTTCGGGACTAGCGGGGGGGCCGTACACCGGGGAGCTGTTTTTT.

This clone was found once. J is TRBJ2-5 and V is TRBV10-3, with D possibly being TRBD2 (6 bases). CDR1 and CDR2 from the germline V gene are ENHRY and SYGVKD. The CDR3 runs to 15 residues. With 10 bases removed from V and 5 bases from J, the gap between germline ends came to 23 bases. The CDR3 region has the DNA TGTGCCACAGGGTGGGGCGGGGCCGCAGGGGAGACCCAGTACTTC. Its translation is CATGWGGAAGETQYF.

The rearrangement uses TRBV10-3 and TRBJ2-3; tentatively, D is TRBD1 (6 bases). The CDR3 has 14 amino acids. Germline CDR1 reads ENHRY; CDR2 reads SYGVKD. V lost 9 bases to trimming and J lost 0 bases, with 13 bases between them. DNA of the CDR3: TGTGCCATTTCCCGGGACACTAGCACAGATACGCAGTATTTT. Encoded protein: CAISRDTSTDTQYF.

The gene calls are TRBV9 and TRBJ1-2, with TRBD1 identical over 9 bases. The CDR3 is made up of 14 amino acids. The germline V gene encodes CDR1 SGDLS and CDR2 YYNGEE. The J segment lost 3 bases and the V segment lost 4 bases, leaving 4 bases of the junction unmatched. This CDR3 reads CASSPRTGDYGYTF. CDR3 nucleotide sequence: TGTGCCAGCAGCCCTCGGACAGGGGACTATGGCTACACCTTC.

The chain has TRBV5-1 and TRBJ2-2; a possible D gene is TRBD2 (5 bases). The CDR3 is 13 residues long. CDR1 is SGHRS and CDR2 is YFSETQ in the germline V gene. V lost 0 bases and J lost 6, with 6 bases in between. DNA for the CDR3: TGCGCCAGCAGCTTGGACGGGGCCGGGGAGCTGTTTTTT. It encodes CASSLDGAGELFF.

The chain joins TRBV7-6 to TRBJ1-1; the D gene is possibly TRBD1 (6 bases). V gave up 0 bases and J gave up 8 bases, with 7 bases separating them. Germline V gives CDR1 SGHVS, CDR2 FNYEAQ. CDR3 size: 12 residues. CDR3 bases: TGTGCCAGCAGCTTAGCCGACAGGGAAGCTTTCTTT. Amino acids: CASSLADREAFF. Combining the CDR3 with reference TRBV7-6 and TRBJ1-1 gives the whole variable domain GAGVSQSPRYKVTKRGQDVALRCDPISGHVSLYWYRQALGQGPEFLTYFNYEAQQDKSGLPNDRFSAERPEGSISTLTIQRTEQRDSAMYRCASSLADREAFFGQGTRLTVV.

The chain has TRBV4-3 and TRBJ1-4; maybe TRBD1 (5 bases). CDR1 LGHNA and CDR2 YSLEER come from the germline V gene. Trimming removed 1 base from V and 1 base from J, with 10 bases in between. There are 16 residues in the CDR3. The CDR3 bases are TGCGCCAGCAGCCAAGGGGGCCTTTTAACTAATGAAAAACTGTTTTTT. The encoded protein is CASSQGGLLTNEKLFF.

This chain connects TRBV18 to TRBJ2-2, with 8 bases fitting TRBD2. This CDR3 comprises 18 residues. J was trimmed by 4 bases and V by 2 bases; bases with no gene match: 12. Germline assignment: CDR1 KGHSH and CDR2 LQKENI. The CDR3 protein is CASSPSPLGGGSTGELFF. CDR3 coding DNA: TGTGCCAGCTCACCATCTCCCCTCGGGGGGGGGAGCACCGGGGAGCTGTTTTTT.

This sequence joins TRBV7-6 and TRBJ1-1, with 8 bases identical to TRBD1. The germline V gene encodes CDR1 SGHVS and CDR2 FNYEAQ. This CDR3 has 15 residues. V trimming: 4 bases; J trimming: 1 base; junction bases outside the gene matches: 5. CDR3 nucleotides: TGTGCCAGCAGCTCGACCGGGACAGGGAACACTGAAGCTTTCTTT. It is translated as CASSSTGTGNTEAFF. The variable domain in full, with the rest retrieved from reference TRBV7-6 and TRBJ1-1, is GAGVSQSPRYKVTKRGQDVALRCDPISGHVSLYWYRQALGQGPEFLTYFNYEAQQDKSGLPNDRFSAERPEGSISTLTIQRTEQRDSAMYRCASSSTGTGNTEAFFGQGTRLTVV.

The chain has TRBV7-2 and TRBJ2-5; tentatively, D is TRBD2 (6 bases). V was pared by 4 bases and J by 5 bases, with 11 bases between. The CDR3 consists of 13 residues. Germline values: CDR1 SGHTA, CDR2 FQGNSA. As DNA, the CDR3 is TGTGCCAGCAGCTCCCCTGGGGGGGAGACCCAGTACTTC. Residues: CASSSPGGETQYF.

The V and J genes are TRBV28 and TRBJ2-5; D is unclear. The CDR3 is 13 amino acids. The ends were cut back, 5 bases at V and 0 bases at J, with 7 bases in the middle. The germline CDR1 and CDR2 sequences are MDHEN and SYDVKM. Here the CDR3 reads CASSPLYQETQYF. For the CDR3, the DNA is TGTGCCAGCAGTCCTCTGTACCAAGAGACCCAGTACTTC.

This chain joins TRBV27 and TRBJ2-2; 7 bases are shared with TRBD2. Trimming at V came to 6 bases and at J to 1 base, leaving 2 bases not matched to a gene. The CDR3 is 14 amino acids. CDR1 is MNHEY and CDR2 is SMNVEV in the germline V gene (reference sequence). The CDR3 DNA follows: TGTGCCAGCAGACGGGGGGAGAACACCGGGGAGCTGTTTTTT. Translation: CASRRGENTGELFF.

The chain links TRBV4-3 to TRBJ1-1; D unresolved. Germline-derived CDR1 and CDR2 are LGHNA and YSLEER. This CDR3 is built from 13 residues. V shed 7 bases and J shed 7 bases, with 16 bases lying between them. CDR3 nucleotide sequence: TGCGCCAGCACCCATATGGGCCCAGATGAAGCTTTCTTT. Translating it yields CASTHMGPDEAFF.

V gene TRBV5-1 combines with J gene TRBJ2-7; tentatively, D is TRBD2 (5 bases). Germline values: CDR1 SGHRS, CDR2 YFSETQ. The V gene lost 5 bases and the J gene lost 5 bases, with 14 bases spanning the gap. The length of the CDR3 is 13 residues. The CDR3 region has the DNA TGCGCCAGCAGGGTCCGGGGTGGGAACGAGCAGTACTTC. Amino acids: CASRVRGGNEQYF.

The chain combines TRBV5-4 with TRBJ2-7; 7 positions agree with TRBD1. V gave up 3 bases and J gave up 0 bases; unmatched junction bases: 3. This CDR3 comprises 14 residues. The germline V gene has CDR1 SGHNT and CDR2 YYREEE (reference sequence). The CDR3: CASSSRQGSYEQYF. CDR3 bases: TGTGCCAGCAGCTCACGACAGGGCTCCTACGAGCAGTACTTC. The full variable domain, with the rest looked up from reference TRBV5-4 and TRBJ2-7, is ETGVTQSPTHLIKTRGQQVTLRCSSQSGHNTVSWYQQALGQGPQFIFQYYREEENGRGNFPPRFSGLQFPNYSSELNVNALELDDSALYLCASSSRQGSYEQYFGPGTRLTVT.

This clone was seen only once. The CDR3 is CASSQRGFSTDTQYF. The CDR3 DNA is TGTGCCAGCAGCCAGAGGGGGTTTAGTACAGATACGCAGTATTTT. The chain joins TRBV5-6 to TRBJ2-3, with D possibly being TRBD1 (6 bases). The germline V gene has CDR1 SGHDT and CDR2 YYEEEE. V shed 4 bases and J shed 3 bases, with 15 bases lying between them. This CDR3 has 15 residues.

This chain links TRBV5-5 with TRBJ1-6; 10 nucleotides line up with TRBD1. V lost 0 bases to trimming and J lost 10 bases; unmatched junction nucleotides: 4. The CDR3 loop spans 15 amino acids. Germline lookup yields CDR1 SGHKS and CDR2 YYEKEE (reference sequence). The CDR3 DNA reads TGTGCCAGCAGCTTGGGGGGGACAGGGGTATCACCCCTCCACTTT. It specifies CASSLGGTGVSPLHF.

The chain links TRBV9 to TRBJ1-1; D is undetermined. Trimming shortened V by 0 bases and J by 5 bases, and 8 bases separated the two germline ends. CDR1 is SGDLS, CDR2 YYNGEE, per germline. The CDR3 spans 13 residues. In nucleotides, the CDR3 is TGTGCCAGCAGCGTAGCTAAGGAGACTGAAGCTTTCTTT. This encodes CASSVAKETEAFF.

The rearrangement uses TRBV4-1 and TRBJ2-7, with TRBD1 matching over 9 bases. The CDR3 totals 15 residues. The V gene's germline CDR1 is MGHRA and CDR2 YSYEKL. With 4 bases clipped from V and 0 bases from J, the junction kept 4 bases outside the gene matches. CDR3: CASSPDRGGSYEQYF. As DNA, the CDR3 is TGCGCCAGCAGCCCCGACAGGGGGGGCTCCTACGAGCAGTACTTC.

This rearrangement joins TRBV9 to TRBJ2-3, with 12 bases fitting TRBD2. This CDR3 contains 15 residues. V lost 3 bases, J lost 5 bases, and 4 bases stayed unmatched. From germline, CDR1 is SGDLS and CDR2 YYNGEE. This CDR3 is CASSASGGAGDTQYF. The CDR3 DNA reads TGTGCCAGCAGCGCTAGCGGGGGGGCGGGAGATACGCAGTATTTT.

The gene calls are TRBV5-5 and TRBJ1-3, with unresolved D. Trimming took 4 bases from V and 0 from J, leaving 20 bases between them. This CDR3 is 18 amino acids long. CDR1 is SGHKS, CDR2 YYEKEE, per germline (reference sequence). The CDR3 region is CASSPRESGYYSGNTIYF. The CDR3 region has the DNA TGTGCCAGCAGCCCCCGGGAAAGCGGATACTACTCTGGAAACACCATATATTTT.

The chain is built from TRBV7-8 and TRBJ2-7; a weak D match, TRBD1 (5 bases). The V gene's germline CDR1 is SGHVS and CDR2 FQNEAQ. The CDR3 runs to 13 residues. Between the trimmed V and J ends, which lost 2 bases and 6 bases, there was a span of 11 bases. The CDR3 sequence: CASSLRQGSEQYF. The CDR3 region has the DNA TGTGCCAGCAGCTTAAGGCAGGGAAGCGAGCAGTACTTC.

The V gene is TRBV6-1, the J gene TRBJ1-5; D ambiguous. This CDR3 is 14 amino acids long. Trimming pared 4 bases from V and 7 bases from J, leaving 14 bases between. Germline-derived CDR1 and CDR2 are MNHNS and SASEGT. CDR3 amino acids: CASSGRPLEQPQHF. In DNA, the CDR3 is TGTGCCAGCAGTGGCAGGCCCCTTGAGCAGCCCCAGCATTTT.

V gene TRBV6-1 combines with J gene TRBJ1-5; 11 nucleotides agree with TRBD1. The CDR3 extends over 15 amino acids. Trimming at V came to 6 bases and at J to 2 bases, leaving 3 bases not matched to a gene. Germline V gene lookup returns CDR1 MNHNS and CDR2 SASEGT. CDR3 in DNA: TGTGCCAGCAGCCCGGGACAGGGGGGCAATCAGCCCCAGCATTTT. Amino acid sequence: CASSPGQGGNQPQHF.

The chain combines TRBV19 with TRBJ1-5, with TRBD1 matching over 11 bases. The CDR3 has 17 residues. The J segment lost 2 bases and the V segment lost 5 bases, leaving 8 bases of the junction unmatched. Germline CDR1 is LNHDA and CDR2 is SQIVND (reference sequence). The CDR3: CASSAGQGALGNQPQHF. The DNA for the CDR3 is TGTGCCAGTAGTGCCGGACAGGGGGCGTTGGGCAATCAGCCCCAGCATTTT.

CDR3 in DNA: TGTGCCAGCAGCCACACCATAAGCACAGATACGCAGTATTTT. It yields the protein CASSHTISTDTQYF. The V and J genes are TRBV7-6 and TRBJ2-3, with D unclear. Trimming removed 5 bases at V and 0 bases at J, with 9 bases between. CDR1 is SGHVS and CDR2 is FNYEAQ in the germline V gene. This CDR3 region has 14 residues.

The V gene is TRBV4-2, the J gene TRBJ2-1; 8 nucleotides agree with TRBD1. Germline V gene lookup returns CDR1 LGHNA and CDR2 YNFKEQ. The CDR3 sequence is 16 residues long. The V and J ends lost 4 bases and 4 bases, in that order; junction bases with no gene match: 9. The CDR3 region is CASSRTPGQAYNEQFF. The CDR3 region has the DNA TGTGCCAGCAGCCGAACGCCGGGACAGGCGTACAATGAGCAGTTCTTC.

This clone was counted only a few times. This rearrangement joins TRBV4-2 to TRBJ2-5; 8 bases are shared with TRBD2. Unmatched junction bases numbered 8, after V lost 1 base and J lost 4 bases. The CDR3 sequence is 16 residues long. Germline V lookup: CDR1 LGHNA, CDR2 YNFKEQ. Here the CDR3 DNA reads TGTGCCAGCAGCCAAGGGGCCGGGGGGGCCACAGAGACCCAGTACTTC. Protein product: CASSQGAGGATETQYF.

Here the CDR3 DNA reads TGTGCCAGCAGCATGGGGGCCCGATACAATGAGCAGTTCTTC. This gives the protein CASSMGARYNEQFF. The V call is TRBV7-2, the J call TRBJ2-1, with D possibly being TRBD1 (6 bases). Germline V lookup: CDR1 SGHTA, CDR2 FQGNSA. The V and J ends lost 5 bases and 4 bases respectively, with 12 bases between them. The CDR3 length is 14 residues.

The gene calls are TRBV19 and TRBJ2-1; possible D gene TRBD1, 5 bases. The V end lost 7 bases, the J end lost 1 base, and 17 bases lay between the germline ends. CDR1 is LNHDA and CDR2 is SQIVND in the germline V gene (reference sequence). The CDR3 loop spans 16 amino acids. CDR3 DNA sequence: TGTGCCAGTACTAATAGTAGGGGCAAATCCTACAATGAGCAGTTCTTC. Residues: CASTNSRGKSYNEQFF.